The next 17 T cell receptor beta chains were all read from a single sample in a study of T cell responses to AZD1222 COVID-19 vaccine. TCRdb's copy holds only in-frame clones and misses some; the assay was immunoSEQ multiplex PCR. The sample shows 150,000 to 200,000 clones, about 92% of them seen only once. The specimen comprised peripheral blood, sampled on day 0 of AZD1222 vaccination. The receptors stem from an adult in good health.

CDR3 nucleotide sequence: TGCAGCGTCCCCGGACTAGCGGGGGGGACAGATACGCAGTATTTT. Its translation is CSVPGLAGGTDTQYF. V and J are TRBV29-1 and TRBJ2-3, with 15 nucleotides matching TRBD2. In germline, CDR1 is SQVTM, CDR2 ANQGSEA. V lost 6 bases to trimming and J lost 3 bases; unmatched junction nucleotides: 4. The length of the CDR3 is 15 residues.

J is TRBJ1-2 and V is TRBV7-2; D is perhaps TRBD1 (6 bases). The CDR3 extends over 14 amino acids. Per germline, CDR1 SGHTA and CDR2 FQGNSA. V was shortened by 3 bases and J by 2 bases, with 10 bases between the two germline ends. In DNA form, the CDR3 reads TGTGCCAGCAGCTTGTGGCAGGGGAACTATGGCTACACCTTC. Its protein product is CASSLWQGNYGYTF.

The J gene is TRBJ1-2, the V gene TRBV6-5; a possible D gene is TRBD1 (5 bases). CDR1 is MNHEY and CDR2 is SVGAGI in the germline V gene. V lost 1 base and J lost 4, with 10 bases in between. This CDR3 is 14 amino acids long. The CDR3 spells CASSYYGDGYGYTF. The CDR3 bases are TGTGCCAGCAGTTACTATGGGGACGGCTATGGCTACACCTTC.

V is TRBV2 and J is TRBJ1-2, with unresolved D. The V end was cut by 6 bases, the J end by 2 bases, with 7 bases between. Germline CDR1 and CDR2: SNHLY and FYNNEI. This CDR3 comprises 12 residues. CDR3 protein: CASRMDNYGYTF. The CDR3 coding sequence is TGTGCCAGCAGGATGGACAACTATGGCTACACCTTC.

This chain joins TRBV18 and TRBJ1-4, with D unclear. Trimming stripped 2 bases from V and 0 bases from J, with 13 bases between. The CDR3 loop spans 17 amino acids. Germline lookup yields CDR1 KGHSH and CDR2 LQKENI. In nucleotides, the CDR3 is TGTGCCAGCTCACCATTCGGCGGGGAAGCAACTAATGAAAAACTGTTTTTT. Its protein is CASSPFGGEATNEKLFF.

The CDR3: CASSLGSGGRNIQYF. The CDR3 DNA reads TGTGCCAGCAGCTTAGGTTCGGGGGGGAGAAACATTCAGTACTTC. The chain joins TRBV7-9 to TRBJ2-4, with 8 bases fitting TRBD2. CDR1 is SEHNR and CDR2 is FQNEAQ in the germline V gene (reference sequence). Trimming took 1 base from V and 6 from J; bases not matched to a gene: 5. This CDR3 has 15 amino acids.

The rearrangement uses TRBV5-1 and TRBJ2-3, with 7 positions matching TRBD1. The CDR3 runs 14 residues. The germline V gene has CDR1 SGHRS and CDR2 YFSETQ. Trimming at V came to 5 bases and at J to 2 bases, leaving 5 bases not matched to a gene. The CDR3 protein is CASSRDRATDTQYF. CDR3 DNA: TGCGCCAGCAGTCGGGACAGAGCCACAGATACGCAGTATTTT.

This rearrangement joins TRBV5-1 to TRBJ2-1; D possibly corresponds to TRBD2 (7 bases). The V and J ends lost 0 bases and 0 bases respectively, with 10 bases between them. This CDR3 contains 16 residues. Germline V gene data show CDR1 as SGHRS and CDR2 as YFSETQ. The CDR3 nucleotides read TGCGCCAGCAGCTTGGAGGGGGGGAGCTCCTACAATGAGCAGTTCTTC. Protein: CASSLEGGSSYNEQFF.

V is TRBV5-8 and J is TRBJ1-2; no clear D. The germline V gene encodes CDR1 SGHTS and CDR2 YDEGEE. The CDR3 sequence is 13 residues long. Trimming left V 3 bases short and J 4 bases short, with 10 bases between. The CDR3 spells CASSYRATYGYTF. The CDR3 DNA reads as TGTGCCAGCAGCTACCGGGCCACCTATGGCTACACCTTC.

The V and J genes are TRBV13 and TRBJ2-2; 9 bases agree with TRBD2. J was trimmed by 2 bases and V by 1 base; bases with no gene match: 8. This CDR3 spans 18 amino acids. Per the germline V gene, CDR1 is PRHDT and CDR2 is FYEKMQ (reference sequence). CDR3 region: CASSLAVSGGPNTGELFF. CDR3 nucleotide sequence: TGTGCCAGCAGCTTAGCGGTTAGCGGGGGCCCTAACACCGGGGAGCTGTTTTTT.

The CDR3 loop reads CASSLGLAGGPDTQYF. DNA of the CDR3: TGTGCCAGTAGCCTCGGACTAGCGGGGGGTCCAGATACGCAGTATTTT. The chain recombines TRBV19 with TRBJ2-3; 14 bases map to TRBD2. There are 16 residues in the CDR3. Germline trimming cut 6 bases from V and 4 bases from J; bases unmatched to any gene: 6. CDR1 and CDR2 (germline): LNHDA, SQIVND (reference sequence). The variable domain in full, with the rest retrieved from reference TRBV19 and TRBJ2-3, is DGGITQSPKYLFRKEGQNVTLSCEQNLNHDAMYWYRQDPGQGLRLIYYSQIVNDFQKGDIAEGYSVSREKKESFPLTVTSAQKNPTAFYLCASSLGLAGGPDTQYFGPGTRLTVL.

The V gene is TRBV29-1, the J gene TRBJ2-3, with a possible D match to TRBD1 (6 bases). This CDR3 contains 11 residues. CDR1 and CDR2 (germline): SQVTM, ANQGSEA. Trimming removed 4 bases at V and 7 bases at J, with 9 bases between. The CDR3 region is CSVGRGNTQYF. Written as DNA, the CDR3 is TGCAGCGTTGGCAGGGGAAATACGCAGTATTTT.

This clone was recorded once. The rearrangement joins TRBV5-1 to TRBJ1-4; D remains unclear. Per germline, CDR1 SGHRS and CDR2 YFSETQ. The V gene lost 4 bases and the J gene lost 5 bases, with 15 bases spanning the gap. The CDR3 loop spans 15 amino acids. CDR3 in amino acids: CASSPGSGENEKLFF. The CDR3 coding sequence is TGCGCCAGCAGCCCAGGCTCTGGGGAAAATGAAAAACTGTTTTTT.

V gene TRBV10-2 combines with J gene TRBJ1-5; D remains ambiguous. The germline V and J ends were trimmed by 3 bases and 0 bases, with 6 bases remaining between them. Per germline, CDR1 WSHSY and CDR2 SAAADI. The CDR3 is 14 amino acids. The CDR3 sequence is CASSDRDSNQPQHF. The CDR3 coding sequence is TGCGCCAGCAGTGATAGGGATAGCAATCAGCCCCAGCATTTT.

J is TRBJ2-5 and V is TRBV30; no reliable D call. Trimming left V 0 bases short and J 4 bases short, with 3 bases between. Germline V lookup: CDR1 GTSNPN, CDR2 SVGIG (reference sequence). The CDR3 consists of 11 residues. CDR3 DNA sequence: TGTGCCTGGAGTGTTTTAGAGACCCAGTACTTC. Encoded protein: CAWSVLETQYF.

V usage is TRBV6-4 and J usage is TRBJ2-1; D remains ambiguous. V was pared by 0 bases and J by 9 bases, with 9 bases between. Germline CDR1 MRHNA, CDR2 SNTAGT. The CDR3 contains 13 residues. The DNA for the CDR3 is TGTGCCAGCAGTGACTCCTTCAGCCTTGAGCAGTTCTTC. Translation gives CASSDSFSLEQFF.

CDR3 region: CASSQSGTGSGANVLTF. CDR3 coding DNA: TGCGCCAGCAGCCAATCCGGGACAGGCTCTGGGGCCAACGTCCTGACTTTC. The genes are TRBV4-1 and TRBJ2-6; 8 nucleotides line up with TRBD1. The CDR3 is 17 amino acids. Germline-derived CDR1 and CDR2 are MGHRA and YSYEKL. Trimming at V came to 2 bases and at J to 0 bases, leaving 3 bases not matched to a gene.